This TCR beta chain originates from a study of T cell repertoires in cytomegalovirus infection. Regarding the study as a whole: HLA-C-restricted, CMV-specific TCR beta clonotypes were dominant ex vivo.

TCRdb redid the calling of the reads with MiXCR, one entry per CDR3 protein. The table includes 150,000 or so distinct CDR3 sequences, roughly 22% detected once. J was trimmed by 1 base and V by 0 bases; bases with no gene match: 0. Germline CDR1 is MNHEY and CDR2 is SVGEGT. This CDR3 is 16 amino acids long. In the case of this clonotype: Its target is unknown.

The material was CD8+ T cells from cultured PBMCs, obtained from culture after CMV antigen stimulation. This chain joins TRBV6-2 or TRBV6-3 and TRBJ2-1; 10 nucleotides match TRBD1. This TCR derives from a human donor in good health (CMV status not recorded). Some clones in this sample may be carry-over from other donors' samples. The CDR3 region has the DNA TGTGCCAGCAGTTACTCGGGACAGGGGTCCTACAATGAGCAGTTCTTC. Amino acid sequence: CASSYSGQGSYNEQFF.